What follows is one T cell receptor beta chain and its context. What it binds is unknown. Sequenced by immunoSEQ multiplex PCR; TCRdb stores in-frame clones only, minus some. Among fewer than 85,000 clones listed, roughly 85% were seen once. The CDR3 loop spans 17 amino acids. Germline values: CDR1 SGHTA, CDR2 FQGNSA. J lost 4 bases, V lost 4 bases, and 9 bases had no gene match. No patient had autoimmune disease or received systemic immunosuppression. Blood specimens came from baseline, cycle 4 day 1, and cycle 7 day 1. The data were taken from a study of OX40 agonist ivuxolimab in advanced cancers. Study-level information: Past anti-PD-1, anti-PD-L1 or anti-CTLA-4 therapy was accepted, and approximately 40% had received some.

Study-wide findings and caveats: Doses of 0.1 to 3.0 mg/kg were accompanied by clonal expansion of CD4+ and CD8+ blood T cells by week 6.

Here the sequenced sample was CD4+ or CD8+ T cells sorted from blood, taken in a trial of the OX40 agonist ivuxolimab. The receptor's source is an adult with an advanced solid tumor such as melanoma, head and neck, liver or kidney cancer. The chain combines TRBV7-2 with TRBJ2-2, with 10 bases identical to TRBD2. CDR3 protein: CASSYPGGTSVTGELFF. In nucleotides, the CDR3 is TGTGCCAGCAGCTACCCTGGCGGGACTAGCGTCACCGGGGAGCTGTTTTTT.